This T cell receptor (beta chain) comes out of a study of blood T cell repertoires in COVID-19. Looking at the study overall: PBMCs, B-cell-depleted T cells, or T cells were the source of the cDNA or gDNA that made up the material.

Authors' data handling: Amplification with reference gene primers provided the estimates of nucleated cell counts. Data came from immunoSEQ multiplex PCR; TCRdb stores just in-frame clones and leaves some out. V, J and clone size are those of that table, while D and trimming were read from the DNA. The data contain about 190,000 clones, roughly four fifths of them singletons. Germline-derived CDR1 and CDR2 are SGHRS and YFSETQ. The length of the CDR3 is 16 residues. J was trimmed by 0 bases and V by 0 bases; bases with no gene match: 5. V and J are TRBV5-1 and TRBJ1-1; 7 bases are a match to TRBD1. The specimen was peripheral blood. This sequence was found in a man aged 25 to 40 with active or convalescent COVID-19. As DNA, the CDR3 is TGCGCCAGCAGCTTGGGGGACAGAACAATGAACACTGAAGCTTTCTTT. As protein: CASSLGDRTMNTEAFF.